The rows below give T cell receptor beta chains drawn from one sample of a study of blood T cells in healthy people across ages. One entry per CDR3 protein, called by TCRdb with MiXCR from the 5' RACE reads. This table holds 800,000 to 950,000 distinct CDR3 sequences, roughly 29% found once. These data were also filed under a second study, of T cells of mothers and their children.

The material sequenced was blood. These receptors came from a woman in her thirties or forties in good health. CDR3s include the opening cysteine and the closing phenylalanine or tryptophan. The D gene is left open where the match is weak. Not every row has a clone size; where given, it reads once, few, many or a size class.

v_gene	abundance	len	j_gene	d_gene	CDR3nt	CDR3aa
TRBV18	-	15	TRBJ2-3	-	TGTGCCAGCTCATACTCGGACGGAAGCACAGATACGCAGTATTTT	CASSYSDGSTDTQYF
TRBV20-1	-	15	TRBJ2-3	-	TGCACCAACCTATGGGGGGGGGCCGGCACAGATACGCAGTATTTT	CTNLWGGAGTDTQYF
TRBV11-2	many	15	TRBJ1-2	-	TGTGCCAGCAGGGAGTTAACAGCCGCTAACTATGGCTACACCTTC	CASRELTAANYGYTF
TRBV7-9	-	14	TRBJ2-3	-	TGTGCCAGCAGCCAACGTGTTGGAAGAGATACGCAGTATTTT	CASSQRVGRDTQYF
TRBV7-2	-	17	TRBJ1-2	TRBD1	TGTGCCAGCAGCCCAGGACAGGGCCAAACCCGATACTATGGCTACACCTTC	CASSPGQGQTRYYGYTF
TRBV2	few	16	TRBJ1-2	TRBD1	TGTGCCAGCATGCCGGGACAGGGGGCCGGAGACTATGGCTACACCTTC	CASMPGQGAGDYGYTF
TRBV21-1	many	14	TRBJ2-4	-	TGTGCCAGCAGCGCCCGGGAGGATCAAAACATTCAGTACTTC	CASSAREDQNIQYF
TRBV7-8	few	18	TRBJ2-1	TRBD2	TGTGCCAGCAGCTTAGTCGGGACTAGCGGGGGCCCGGGGAATGAGCAGTTCTTC	CASSLVGTSGGPGNEQFF
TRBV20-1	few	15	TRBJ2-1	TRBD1	TGCAGTGCTCTACAGGGGGCTTCTAACTACAATGAGCAGTTCTTC	CSALQGASNYNEQFF
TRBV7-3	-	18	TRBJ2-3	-	TGTGCCAGCAGCTCCCCGGGACGGGCCCCCCTGGCCCCAGATACGCAGTATTTT	CASSSPGRAPLAPDTQYF
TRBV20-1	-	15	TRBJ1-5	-	TGCAGTGCTACTGACAGCAGTTATAGCAATCAGCCCCAGCATTTT	CSATDSSYSNQPQHF
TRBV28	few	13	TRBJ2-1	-	TGTGCCAGCAGTTTCGGGACCCACAATGAGCAGTTCTTC	CASSFGTHNEQFF
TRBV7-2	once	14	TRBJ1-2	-	TGTGCCAGCACCTCCGTCGAACGTTGGGATGGCTACACCTTC	CASTSVERWDGYTF
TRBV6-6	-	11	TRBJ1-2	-	TGTGCCAGCGGACAGAAAGGGGGCTACACCTTC	CASGQKGGYTF
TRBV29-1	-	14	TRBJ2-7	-	TGCAGCGTTGAAGACGGCGAGGTTGCCTACGAGCAGTACTTC	CSVEDGEVAYEQYF
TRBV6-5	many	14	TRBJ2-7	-	TGTGCCAGCAGGCCGGGGACGGTCGCCAACGAGCAGTACTTC	CASRPGTVANEQYF
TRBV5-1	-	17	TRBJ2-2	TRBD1	TGCGCCAGCAGCTTGGCCGGGGGACAGGGAAACACCGGGGAGCTGTTTTTT	CASSLAGGQGNTGELFF
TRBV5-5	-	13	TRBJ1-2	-	TGTGCCAGCAGCCCCTCTCGGATGTATGGCTACACCTTC	CASSPSRMYGYTF
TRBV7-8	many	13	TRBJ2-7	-	TGTGCCAGCAGCTTAGCCACAGCCTACGAGCAGTACTTC	CASSLATAYEQYF
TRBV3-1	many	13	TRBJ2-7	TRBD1	TGTGCCAGCGCCCAGGGGGCAGTCTACGAGCAGTACTTC	CASAQGAVYEQYF
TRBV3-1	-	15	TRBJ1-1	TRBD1	TGTGCCAGCAGCCTTCCGGGACAGACTACCCAGGGAGCTTTCTTT	CASSLPGQTTQGAFF
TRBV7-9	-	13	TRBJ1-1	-	TGTGCCAGCTCGGGACGGGTGAACACTGAAGCTTTCTTT	CASSGRVNTEAFF
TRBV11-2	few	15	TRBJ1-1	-	TGTGCCAGCAGCTTGGGATGGACACAAAACACTGAAGCTTTCTTT	CASSLGWTQNTEAFF
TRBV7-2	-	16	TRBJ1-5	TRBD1	TGTGCCAGCAGCTTAGCTGGACAGGGCTTCGGGCAGCCCCAGCATTTT	CASSLAGQGFGQPQHF
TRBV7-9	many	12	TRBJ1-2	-	TGTGCCAGCAGCTTCGCGGCCGGGGGCTACACCTTC	CASSFAAGGYTF
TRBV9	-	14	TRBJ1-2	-	TGTGCCAGCAGCGTAGAGGTAGGGGTAGCTGGCTACACCTTC	CASSVEVGVAGYTF
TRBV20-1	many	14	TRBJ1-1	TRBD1	TGCAGTGCTAGAGCAGACAGGGGGCACACTGAAGCTTTCTTT	CSARADRGHTEAFF
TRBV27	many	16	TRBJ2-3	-	TGTGCCAGCAGTTCCGGCAGCAGAACTAGCACAGATACGCAGTATTTT	CASSSGSRTSTDTQYF
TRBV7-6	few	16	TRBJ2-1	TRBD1	TGTGCCAGCAGCTTTAGGACAGGGGACTCCTACAATGAGCAGTTCTTC	CASSFRTGDSYNEQFF
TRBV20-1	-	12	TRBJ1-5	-	TGCAGTGCCGACCCGCCAGACCAGCCCCAGCATTTT	CSADPPDQPQHF
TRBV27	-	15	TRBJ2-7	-	TGTGCCAGCAGTTTTTCTGGACGGGGCTCCTACGAGCAGTACTTC	CASSFSGRGSYEQYF
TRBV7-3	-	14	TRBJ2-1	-	TGTGCCAGCAGCCCCCGGACTATCCAAAATGAGCAGTTCTTC	CASSPRTIQNEQFF
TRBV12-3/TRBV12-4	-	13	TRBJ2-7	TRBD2	TGTGCCAGCGGCGGGAGCTCCTACAATGAGCAGTACTTC	CASGGSSYNEQYF
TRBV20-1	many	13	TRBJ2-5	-	TGCAGTGCTAGTTGGCCCAGGGGAGAGACCCAGTACTTC	CSASWPRGETQYF
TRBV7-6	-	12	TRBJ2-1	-	TGTGCCAGCAACTTAGCTTTCAATGAGCAGTTCTTC	CASNLAFNEQFF
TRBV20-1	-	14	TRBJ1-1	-	TGCAGTGCCGGCGGGGGGAGGGGAGACACTGAAGCTTTCTTT	CSAGGGRGDTEAFF
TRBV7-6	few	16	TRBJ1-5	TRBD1	TGTGCCAGCAGCCCGCTGGGACAGATGAGCAATCAGCCCCAGCATTTT	CASSPLGQMSNQPQHF
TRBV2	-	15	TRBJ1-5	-	TGTGCCAGCAGTGAATATGTACAGGTCGATCAGCCCCAGCATTTT	CASSEYVQVDQPQHF
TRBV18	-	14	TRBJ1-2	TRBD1	TGTGCCAGCTCACCCGGGGACAGGAACTATGGCTACACCTTC	CASSPGDRNYGYTF
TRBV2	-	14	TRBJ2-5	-	TGTGCCAGCAGGGGTAGACTATACCAAGAGGCCCAGTACTTC	CASRGRLYQEAQYF
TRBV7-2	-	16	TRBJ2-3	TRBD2	TGTGCCAGCCTAACTAGCGGGGGAGCTAGCACAGATACGCAGTATTTT	CASLTSGGASTDTQYF
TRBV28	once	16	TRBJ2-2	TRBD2	TGTGTCAGCTGTGTAGCGGGGGTACTAATTACCGGGGAGCTGTTTTTT	CVSCVAGVLITGELFF
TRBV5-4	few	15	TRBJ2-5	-	TGTGCCAGCAGCTTGGAGGCTACGGGACAAGAGACCCAGTACTTC	CASSLEATGQETQYF
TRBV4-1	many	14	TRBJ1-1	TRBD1	TGCGCCAGCAGCCTGGGGACAGGGGACACTGAAGCTTTCTTT	CASSLGTGDTEAFF
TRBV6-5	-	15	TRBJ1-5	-	TGTGCCAGCAGTTACTCGATCACAGACAATCAGCCCCAGCATTTT	CASSYSITDNQPQHF
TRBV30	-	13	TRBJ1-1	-	TGTGCCTGGAGTAGGGGGGAGGTCACTGAAGCTTTCTTT	CAWSRGEVTEAFF